These 19 T cell receptor beta chains originate from one sample sequenced in a study of blood T cell repertoires in COVID-19. Produced via immunoSEQ multiplex PCR; TCRdb's table is partial and in-frame only. Among 250,000 to 400,000 clones listed, 85% were seen once. The specimen was PBMCs or T cells enriched from blood (not recorded which). These receptor sequences come from a woman younger than 45 who had been exposed to COVID-19.

V and J are TRBV12-1 and TRBJ2-7; whether TRBD1, the table's D call, matches the DNA was not checked. TRBV12-1 is a known pseudogene. CDR3 size: 17 residues. CDR3 nucleotide sequence: TGTGCCAGCAGCTTCTGCATGGTAGCAGGGGAGTCCTACGAGCAGTACTTC. The encoded protein is CASSFCMVAGESYEQYF.

This chain links TRBV21-1 with TRBJ1-5; the tabulated D call, TRBD1, remains unverified against the DNA. TRBV21-1 is tagged as a pseudogene. The CDR3 loop spans 17 amino acids. CDR3 nucleotide sequence: TGTGCCAGCAGCAATGAGAGGCAGGGGGAGGTATTACAGCCCCAGCATTTT. It specifies CASSNERQGEVLQPQHF.

V and J are TRBV7-3 and TRBJ2-1; 7 bases are shared with TRBD2. The length of the CDR3 is 17 residues. V trimming: 5 bases; J trimming: 4 bases; junction bases outside the gene matches: 14. Germline CDR1 reads SGHTA; CDR2 reads FQGTGA. This CDR3 is CASSNGQNSGLYNEQFF. In DNA, the CDR3 is TGTGCCAGCAGCAACGGACAAAATAGCGGGCTATACAATGAGCAGTTCTTC. Full variable domain (missing parts from reference TRBV7-3 and TRBJ2-1): GAGVSQTPSNKVTEKGKYVELRCDPISGHTALYWYRQSLGQGPEFLIYFQGTGAADDSGLPNDRFFAVRPEGSVSTLKIQRTERGDSAVYLCASSNGQNSGLYNEQFFGPGTRLTVL.

This chain connects TRBV19 to TRBJ2-7; D uncertain. Germline V gene lookup returns CDR1 LNHDA and CDR2 SQIVND (reference sequence). The CDR3 consists of 14 residues. V dropped 7 bases and J dropped 0 bases, with 13 bases sitting between them. The CDR3 loop reads CASMVNSASYEQYF. In DNA form, the CDR3 reads TGTGCCAGTATGGTCAACAGTGCCTCCTACGAGCAGTACTTC. The full variable domain, in which reference TRBV19 and TRBJ2-7 provide the parts outside the CDR3, is DGGITQSPKYLFRKEGQNVTLSCEQNLNHDAMYWYRQDPGQGLRLIYYSQIVNDFQKGDIAEGYSVSREKKESFPLTVTSAQKNPTAFYLCASMVNSASYEQYFGPGTRLTVT.

The rearrangement links TRBV6-4 to TRBJ2-5; no clear D. The length of the CDR3 is 15 residues. Between the trimmed V and J ends, which lost 4 bases and 2 bases, there was a span of 14 bases. Germline loops: CDR1 MRHNA, CDR2 SNTAGT. The CDR3 DNA is TGTGCCAGCAGTGCGAATAATGGAGCACAAGAGACCCAGTACTTC. Translation: CASSANNGAQETQYF.

The V gene is TRBV7-2, the J gene TRBJ1-2, with 11 nucleotides matching TRBD1. V trimming: 2 bases; J trimming: 5 bases; junction bases outside the gene matches: 10. This CDR3 spans 17 amino acids. Germline CDR1 SGHTA, CDR2 FQGNSA. DNA for the CDR3: TGTGCCAGCAGCTTAACAAGCACGGACAGGGGGCTATATGGCTACACCTTC. Its protein product is CASSLTSTDRGLYGYTF.

This rearrangement joins TRBV6-5 to TRBJ2-1, with 10 bases fitting TRBD2. Germline V lookup: CDR1 MNHEY, CDR2 SVGAGI. Trimming removed 8 bases from V and 8 bases from J; junction bases left unmatched: 9. CDR3 length: 14 residues. CDR3 loop: CASGLAGEIHEQFF. The CDR3 nucleotides are TGTGCCAGCGGTCTAGCGGGAGAGATCCATGAGCAGTTCTTC.

The V and J genes are TRBV10-3 and TRBJ1-2, with 8 bases identical to TRBD1. This CDR3 is 15 amino acids long. Germline assignment: CDR1 ENHRY and CDR2 SYGVKD. Losses at the gene ends were 2 bases for V and 8 bases for J; bases not matched to a gene: 10. CDR3 loop: CAISERRGLNEGYTF. For the CDR3, the DNA is TGTGCCATCAGTGAGCGCAGGGGGCTTAATGAAGGCTACACCTTC.

V usage is TRBV18 and J usage is TRBJ2-5, with no clear D. V dropped 2 bases and J dropped 5 bases, with 9 bases sitting between them. Germline CDR1 KGHSH, CDR2 LQKENI. The CDR3 has 13 amino acids. The CDR3 DNA reads as TGTGCCAGCTCACCATCTAGTGGGGAGACCCAGTACTTC. As protein: CASSPSSGETQYF.

The genes are TRBV18 and TRBJ1-1; 8 bases map to TRBD1. The V and J ends lost 2 bases and 6 bases, in that order; junction bases with no gene match: 17. Per germline, CDR1 KGHSH and CDR2 LQKENI. The CDR3 covers 18 residues. The CDR3 loop reads CASSPFGQGPTSVPEAFF. The CDR3 DNA is TGTGCCAGCTCACCATTCGGACAGGGCCCCACCTCAGTACCTGAAGCTTTCTTT.

V is TRBV5-1 and J is TRBJ2-7; 10 positions agree with TRBD1. CDR3 length: 15 residues. The germline V gene has CDR1 SGHRS and CDR2 YFSETQ. Trimming took 4 bases from V and 2 from J; bases not matched to a gene: 6. The CDR3 protein is CASSPTTGGTYEQYF. The DNA for the CDR3 is TGCGCCAGCAGCCCTACGACAGGGGGCACCTACGAGCAGTACTTC.

This clone was found a few times. The V and J genes are TRBV30 and TRBJ2-7; 8 bases agree with TRBD1. The junction had 4 bases not matched to a gene; V was cut back by 5 bases and J by 4 bases. Germline CDR1 is GTSNPN and CDR2 is SVGIG (reference sequence). CDR3 size: 12 residues. In DNA form, the CDR3 reads TGTGCCTGGGACAGGGGAGTATACGAGCAGTACTTC. This translates into CAWDRGVYEQYF. The full variable domain, completed using reference TRBV30 and TRBJ2-7, is SQTIHQWPATLVQPVGSPLSLECTVEGTSNPNLYWYRQAAGRGLQLLFYSVGIGQISSEVPQNLSASRPQDRQFILSSKKLLLSDSGFYLCAWDRGVYEQYFGPGTRLTVT.

The chain links TRBV6-5 to TRBJ1-1, with 10 bases lining up with TRBD1. V trimming: 1 base; J trimming: 7 bases; junction bases outside the gene matches: 3. The CDR3 is 14 amino acids. Germline V gene sequence: CDR1 MNHEY, CDR2 SVGAGI. CDR3 in amino acids: CASSYLGQGFEAFF. CDR3 sequence (DNA): TGTGCCAGCAGTTACTTGGGACAGGGGTTTGAAGCTTTCTTT.

V gene TRBV28 combines with J gene TRBJ1-2; TRBD1 is a possible D gene (5 bases). Germline-derived CDR1 and CDR2 are MDHEN and SYDVKM. This CDR3 spans 14 amino acids. V was clipped by 5 bases and J by 4 bases, with 14 bases between them. The CDR3 reads CASSPAGKFYGYTF. The DNA of the CDR3 is TGTGCCAGCAGTCCGGCAGGGAAGTTCTATGGCTACACCTTC.

The chain couples TRBV28 to TRBJ1-2; 9 positions match TRBD1. V shed 6 bases, J shed 0 bases, and the junction held 2 bases outside the gene matches. Germline V gene lookup returns CDR1 MDHEN and CDR2 SYDVKM. CDR3 length equals 14 residues. The CDR3 nucleotides are TGTGCCAGCAGGGGACAGGGCTCTAACTATGGCTACACCTTC. It specifies CASRGQGSNYGYTF.

This clone was seen a single time. J is TRBJ1-1 and V is TRBV7-2, with D unclear. Trimming cost V 1 base and J 7 bases, with 13 bases left between them. The CDR3 sequence is 14 residues long. The germline V gene encodes CDR1 SGHTA and CDR2 FQGNSA. The CDR3 is CASSLVEGQSEAFF. Written as DNA, the CDR3 is TGTGCCAGCAGCTTAGTTGAGGGTCAGAGTGAAGCTTTCTTT. The full variable domain, in which reference TRBV7-2 and TRBJ1-1 provide the parts outside the CDR3, is GAGVSQSPSNKVTEKGKDVELRCDPISGHTALYWYRQSLGQGLEFLIYFQGNSAPDKSGLPSDRFSAERTGGSVSTLTIQRTQQEDSAVYLCASSLVEGQSEAFFGQGTRLTVV.

The rearrangement links TRBV11-2 to TRBJ2-7; TRBD2 aligns across 9 bases. Trimming removed 3 bases from V and 4 bases from J; junction bases left unmatched: 4. The CDR3 runs to 14 residues. Germline V lookup: CDR1 SGHAT, CDR2 FQNNGV. The CDR3 region is CASSLSAGGYEQYF. CDR3 bases: TGTGCCAGCAGCTTGTCGGCGGGGGGGTACGAGCAGTACTTC.

V and J are TRBV10-1 and TRBJ2-5, with TRBD2 matching 10 bases. CDR3 size: 16 residues. J was trimmed by 9 bases and V by 8 bases; bases with no gene match: 18. Per germline, CDR1 WNHNN and CDR2 SYGVQD (reference sequence). The CDR3 region has the DNA TGCGCCAGCCGGGGTAGGACTAGCGGACGAGAAGTCGCCCAGTACTTC. This translates into CASRGRTSGREVAQYF.

The chain combines TRBV7-9 with TRBJ2-2; 10 positions agree with TRBD1. J lost 7 bases, V lost 4 bases, and 6 bases had no gene match. Germline V gene data show CDR1 as SEHNR and CDR2 as FQNEAQ (reference sequence). The CDR3 is made up of 15 amino acids. For the CDR3, the DNA is TGTGCCAGCAGCTCCGGGACAGGGGTAGTCGGGGAGCTGTTTTTT. As protein: CASSSGTGVVGELFF.